This TCR beta chain was retrieved from a study of CD8+ T cells in alopecia areata. Study information: Patients in the study were on tofacitinib for 6 to 18 months, then off it for 6 months.

Overall study findings and caveats: Researchers report lesional scalp, most notably alopecia totalis/universalis, outstripped normal scalp in clonality.

Details on this clone: Its specificity is not known.

Once RNA had been extracted, it was reverse transcribed into cDNA to act as the sequencing template. Only in-frame clones appear in the TCRdb table, and some are missing; sequencing was by immunoSEQ multiplex PCR. In the table there are 150,000 or so clones, 58% of which are singletons. PBMCs, the starting material, were the source of sorted CD4+ and CD8+ T cells. This CDR3 region has 14 residues. Per the germline V gene, CDR1 is SGHRS and CDR2 is YFSETQ. Losses at the gene ends were 3 bases for V and 8 bases for J; bases not matched to a gene: 10. The receptor was derived from a human donor with alopecia areata. The material was CD4+ T cells sorted from blood, obtained at week 0. The rearrangement joins TRBV5-1 to TRBJ1-2; 7 bases align to TRBD1. CDR3 region: CASSSRDSRRGYTF. CDR3 DNA: TGCGCCAGCAGCTCCCGGGACAGCCGCAGGGGCTACACCTTC.